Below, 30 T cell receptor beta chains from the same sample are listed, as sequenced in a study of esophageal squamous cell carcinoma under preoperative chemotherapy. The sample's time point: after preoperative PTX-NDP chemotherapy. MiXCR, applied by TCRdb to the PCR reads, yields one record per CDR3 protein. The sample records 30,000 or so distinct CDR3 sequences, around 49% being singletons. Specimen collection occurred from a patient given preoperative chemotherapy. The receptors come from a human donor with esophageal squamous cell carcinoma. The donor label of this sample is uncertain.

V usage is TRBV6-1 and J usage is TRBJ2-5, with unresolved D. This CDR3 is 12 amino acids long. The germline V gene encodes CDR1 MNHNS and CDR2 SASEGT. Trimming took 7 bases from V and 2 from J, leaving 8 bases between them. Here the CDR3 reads CASTPDQETQYF. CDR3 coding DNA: TGTGCCAGCACTCCAGATCAAGAGACCCAGTACTTC.

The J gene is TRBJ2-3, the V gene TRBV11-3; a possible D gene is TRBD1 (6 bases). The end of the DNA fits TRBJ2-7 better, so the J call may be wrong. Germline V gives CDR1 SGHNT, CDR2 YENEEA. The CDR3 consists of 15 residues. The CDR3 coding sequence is TGTGCCAGCAGCTTACCCCGGACAGTCTCCTACGAGCAGTACTTC. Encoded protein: CASSLPRTVSYEQYF.

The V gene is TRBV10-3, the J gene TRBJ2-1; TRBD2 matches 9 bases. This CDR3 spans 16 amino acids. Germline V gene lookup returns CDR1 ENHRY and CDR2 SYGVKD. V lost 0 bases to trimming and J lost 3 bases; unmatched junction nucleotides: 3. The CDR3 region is CAISESAGGLYNEQFF. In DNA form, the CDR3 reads TGTGCCATCAGTGAGTCGGCGGGAGGGCTCTACAATGAGCAGTTCTTC.

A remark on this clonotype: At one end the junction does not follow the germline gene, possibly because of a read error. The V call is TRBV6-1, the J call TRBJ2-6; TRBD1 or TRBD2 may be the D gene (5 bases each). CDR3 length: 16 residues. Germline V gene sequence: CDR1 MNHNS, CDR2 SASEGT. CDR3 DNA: TGTGCCAGCAGTGTTGAGGGGAGCTCTGGGGCCTACGTCCAGAACTTC. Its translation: CASSVEGSSGAYVQNF.

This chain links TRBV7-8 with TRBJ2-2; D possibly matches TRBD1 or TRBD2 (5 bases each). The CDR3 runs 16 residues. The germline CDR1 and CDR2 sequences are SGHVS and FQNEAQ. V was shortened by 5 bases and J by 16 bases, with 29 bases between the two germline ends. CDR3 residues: CASSRLGAANTGAQFF. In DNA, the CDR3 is TGTGCCAGCAGCCGCCTAGGGGCGGCGAACACCGGGGCGCAGTTTTTT.

DNA of the CDR3: TGTGCCAGCAGGTTCCTTATCACAGAGGAGCTGTTTTTT. Its protein product is CASRFLITEELFF. This chain uses TRBV7-2 with TRBJ2-2; D is undetermined. The CDR3 covers 13 residues. Looked up from germline, CDR1 is SGHTA and CDR2 is FQGNSA. V was clipped by 6 bases and J by 10 bases, with 15 bases between them.

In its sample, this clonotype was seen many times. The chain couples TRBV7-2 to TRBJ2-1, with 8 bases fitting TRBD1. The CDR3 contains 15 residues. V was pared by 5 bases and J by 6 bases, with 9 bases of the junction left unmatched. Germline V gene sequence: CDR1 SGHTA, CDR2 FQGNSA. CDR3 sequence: CASSQIKGQANEQFF. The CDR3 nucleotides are TGTGCCAGCAGCCAAATAAAGGGACAGGCCAATGAGCAGTTCTTC.

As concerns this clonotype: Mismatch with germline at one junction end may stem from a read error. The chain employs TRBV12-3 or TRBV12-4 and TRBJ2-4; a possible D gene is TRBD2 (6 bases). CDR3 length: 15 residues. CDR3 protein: CASSSGVWAENTQYF. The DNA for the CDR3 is TGTGCCAGCAGTTCGGGGGTGTGGGCCGAAAACACGCAGTATTTC.

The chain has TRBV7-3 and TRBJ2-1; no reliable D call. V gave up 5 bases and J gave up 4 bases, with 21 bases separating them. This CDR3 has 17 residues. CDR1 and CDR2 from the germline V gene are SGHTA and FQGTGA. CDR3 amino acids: CASSNTPTAGAYNEQFF. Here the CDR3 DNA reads TGTGCCAGCAGCAATACCCCCACGGCAGGCGCGTACAATGAGCAGTTCTTC.

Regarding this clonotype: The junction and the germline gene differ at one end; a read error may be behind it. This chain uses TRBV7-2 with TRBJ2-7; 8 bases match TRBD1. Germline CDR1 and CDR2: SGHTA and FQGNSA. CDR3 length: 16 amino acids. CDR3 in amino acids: CPPPPGRTGTSYEQYF. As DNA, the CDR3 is TGCCCCCCCCCCCCCGGTCGGACAGGGACCTCCTACGAGCAGTACTTC.

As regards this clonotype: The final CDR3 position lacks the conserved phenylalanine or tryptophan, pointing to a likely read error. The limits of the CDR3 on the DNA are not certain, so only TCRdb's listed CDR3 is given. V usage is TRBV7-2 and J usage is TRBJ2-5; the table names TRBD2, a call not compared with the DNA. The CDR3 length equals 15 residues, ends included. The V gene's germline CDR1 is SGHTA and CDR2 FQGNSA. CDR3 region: CASSWGAIGQTTQYS.

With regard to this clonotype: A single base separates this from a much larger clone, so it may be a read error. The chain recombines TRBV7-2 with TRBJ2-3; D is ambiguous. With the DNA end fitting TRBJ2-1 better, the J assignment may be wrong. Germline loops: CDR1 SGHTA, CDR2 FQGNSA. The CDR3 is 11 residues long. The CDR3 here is CASSFSYEQFF. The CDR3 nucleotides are TGTGCCAGCAGCTTCTCCTACGAGCAGTTCTTC.

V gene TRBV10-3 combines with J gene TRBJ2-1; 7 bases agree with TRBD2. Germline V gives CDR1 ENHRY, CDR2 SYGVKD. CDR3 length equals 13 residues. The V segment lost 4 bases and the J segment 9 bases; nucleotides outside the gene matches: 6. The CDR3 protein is CAISGAGGGEQFF. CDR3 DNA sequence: TGTGCCATCAGTGGGGCTGGGGGGGGTGAGCAGTTCTTC.

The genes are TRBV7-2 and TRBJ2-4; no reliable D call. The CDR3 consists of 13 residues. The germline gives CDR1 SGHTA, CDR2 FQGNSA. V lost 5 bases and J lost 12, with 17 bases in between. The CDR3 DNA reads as TGTGCCAGCAGCCGTACAGCCACAGACACTCAGTACTTC. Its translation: CASSRTATDTQYF.

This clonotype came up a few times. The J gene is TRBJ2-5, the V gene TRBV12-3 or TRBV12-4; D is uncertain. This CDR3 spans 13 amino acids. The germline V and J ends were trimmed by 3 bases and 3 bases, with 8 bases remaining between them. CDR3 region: CASSFGYEETQYF. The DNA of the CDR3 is TGTGCCAGCAGTTTCGGCTACGAAGAGACCCAGTACTTC.

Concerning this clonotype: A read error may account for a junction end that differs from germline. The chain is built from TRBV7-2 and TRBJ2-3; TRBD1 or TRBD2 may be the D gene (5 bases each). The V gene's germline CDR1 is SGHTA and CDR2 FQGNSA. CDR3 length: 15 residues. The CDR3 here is CASGFGDQPGETQYF. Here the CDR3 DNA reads TGTGCCAGCGGCTTCGGGGACCAACCAGGAGAGACGCAGTATTTC.

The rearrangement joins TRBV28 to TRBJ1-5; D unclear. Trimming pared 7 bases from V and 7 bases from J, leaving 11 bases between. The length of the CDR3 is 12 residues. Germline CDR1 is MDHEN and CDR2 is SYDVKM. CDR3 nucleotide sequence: TGTGCCAGCACCTTAGGAGGACAGCCCCAGCATTTT. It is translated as CASTLGGQPQHF.

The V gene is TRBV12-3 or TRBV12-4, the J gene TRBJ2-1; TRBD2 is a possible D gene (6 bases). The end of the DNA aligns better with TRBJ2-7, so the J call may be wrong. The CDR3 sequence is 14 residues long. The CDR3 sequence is CASSLGGNGFEQYF. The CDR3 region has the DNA TGTGCCAGCAGTTTGGGAGGTAACGGGTTCGAGCAGTACTTC.

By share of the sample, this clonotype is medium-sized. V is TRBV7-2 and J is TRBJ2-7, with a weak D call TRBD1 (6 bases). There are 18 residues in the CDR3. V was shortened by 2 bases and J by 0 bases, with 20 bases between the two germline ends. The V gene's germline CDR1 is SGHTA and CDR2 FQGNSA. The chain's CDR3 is CASSLPNPGQKSSYEQYF. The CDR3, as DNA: TGTGCCAGCAGCTTACCCAATCCGGGACAAAAAAGCTCCTACGAGCAGTACTTC.

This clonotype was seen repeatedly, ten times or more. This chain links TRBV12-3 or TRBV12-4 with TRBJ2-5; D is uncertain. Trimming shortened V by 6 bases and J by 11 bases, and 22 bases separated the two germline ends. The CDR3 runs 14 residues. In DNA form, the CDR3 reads TGTGCCAGCAGCCCCACCACCATGACCGATGAGCAGTACTTC. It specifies CASSPTTMTDEQYF.

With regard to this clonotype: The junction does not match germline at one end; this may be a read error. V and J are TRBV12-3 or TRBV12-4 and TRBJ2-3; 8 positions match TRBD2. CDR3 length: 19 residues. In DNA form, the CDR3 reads TGTGCCAGCAGTTTAGCGCCCCTTAGCGGGGCTGCGAGCACAGGTGCGCAGTTTTTT. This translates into CASSLAPLSGAASTGAQFF.

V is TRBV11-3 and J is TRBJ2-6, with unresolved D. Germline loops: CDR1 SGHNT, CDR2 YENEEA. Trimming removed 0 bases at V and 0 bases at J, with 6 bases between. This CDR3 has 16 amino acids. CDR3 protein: CASSLDDVSGANVLTF. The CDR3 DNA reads TGTGCCAGCAGCTTAGACGACGTCTCTGGGGCCAACGTCCTGACTTTC.

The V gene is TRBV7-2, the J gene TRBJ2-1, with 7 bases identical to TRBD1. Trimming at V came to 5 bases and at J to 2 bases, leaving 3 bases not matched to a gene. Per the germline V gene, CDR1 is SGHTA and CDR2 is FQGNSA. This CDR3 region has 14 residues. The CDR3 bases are TGTGCCAGCAGCCCCGGGACAGCCTACAATGAGCAGTTCTTC. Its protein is CASSPGTAYNEQFF. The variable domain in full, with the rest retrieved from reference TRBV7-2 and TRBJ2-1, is GAGVSQSPSNKVTEKGKDVELRCDPISGHTALYWYRQSLGQGLEFLIYFQGNSAPDKSGLPSDRFSAERTGGSVSTLTIQRTQQEDSAVYLCASSPGTAYNEQFFGPGTRLTVL.

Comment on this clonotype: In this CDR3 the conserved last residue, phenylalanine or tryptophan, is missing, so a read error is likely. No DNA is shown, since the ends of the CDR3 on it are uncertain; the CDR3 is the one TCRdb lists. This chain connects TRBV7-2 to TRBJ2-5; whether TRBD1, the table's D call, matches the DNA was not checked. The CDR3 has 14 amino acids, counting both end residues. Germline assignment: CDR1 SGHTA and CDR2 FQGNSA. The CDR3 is CASSSGGGTETQHS.

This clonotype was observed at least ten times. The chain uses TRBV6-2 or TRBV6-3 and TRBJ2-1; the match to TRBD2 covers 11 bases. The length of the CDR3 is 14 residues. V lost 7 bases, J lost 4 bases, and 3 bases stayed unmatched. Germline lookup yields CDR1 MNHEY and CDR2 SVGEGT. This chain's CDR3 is CASNIAGGYNEQFF. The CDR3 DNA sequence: TGTGCCAGCAACATAGCGGGGGGGTACAATGAGCAGTTCTTC.

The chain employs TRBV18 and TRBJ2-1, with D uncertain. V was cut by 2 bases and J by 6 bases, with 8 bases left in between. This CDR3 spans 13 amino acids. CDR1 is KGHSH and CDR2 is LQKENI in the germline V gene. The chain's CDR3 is CASSPGQSNEQFF. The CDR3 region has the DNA TGTGCCAGCTCACCAGGCCAGAGCAATGAGCAGTTCTTC.

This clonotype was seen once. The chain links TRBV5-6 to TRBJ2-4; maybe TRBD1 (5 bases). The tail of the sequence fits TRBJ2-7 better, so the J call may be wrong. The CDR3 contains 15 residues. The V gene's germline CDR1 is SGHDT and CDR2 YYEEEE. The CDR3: CASSLDGPGRNEQYF. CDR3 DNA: TGTGCCAGCAGCTTGGATGGTCCAGGGCGGAACGAGCAGTACTTC.

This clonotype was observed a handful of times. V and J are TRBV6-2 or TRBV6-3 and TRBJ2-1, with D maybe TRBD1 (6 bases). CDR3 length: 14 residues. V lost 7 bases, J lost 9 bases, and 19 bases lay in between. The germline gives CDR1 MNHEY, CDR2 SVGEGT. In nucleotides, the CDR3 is TGTGCCAGCACCAGAGGGGGTTCTGATCGTGAGCAGTTCTTC. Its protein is CASTRGGSDREQFF.

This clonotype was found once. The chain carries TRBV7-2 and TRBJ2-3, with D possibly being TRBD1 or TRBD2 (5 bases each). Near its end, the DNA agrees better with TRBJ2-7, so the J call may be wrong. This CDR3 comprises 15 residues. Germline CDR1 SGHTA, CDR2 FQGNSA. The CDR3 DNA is TGTGCCGCGGGCTCTAGGGGCCGGGGCACAGATACGCAGTACTTC. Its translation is CAAGSRGRGTDTQYF.

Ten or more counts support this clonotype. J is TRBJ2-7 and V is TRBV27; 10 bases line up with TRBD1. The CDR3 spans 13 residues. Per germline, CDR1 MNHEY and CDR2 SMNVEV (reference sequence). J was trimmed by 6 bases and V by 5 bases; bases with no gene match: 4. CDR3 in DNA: TGTGCCAGCAGTCTTTGGACAGGGGGCGAGCAGTACTTC. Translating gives CASSLWTGGEQYF.